Listed below are T cell receptor beta chains from one sample, sequenced in a study of T cells after yellow fever vaccination. Using its own MiXCR run on the 5' RACE reads, TCRdb lists one record per CDR3 protein. The sample has just under 85,000 distinct CDR3 sequences; about an eighth are singletons. The sequencing used CD8+ T cells not binding an NS4B(214-222) dextramer, sorted from PBMCs, collected approximately 22 days after the first yellow fever vaccination. The receptors here all came from a young man who received the YFV17D yellow fever vaccine. The CDR3 runs from the conserved cysteine through the conserved F or W. The D gene is left open where the match is weak. Clone size is not always given. Where it is, it says once, few, many or a class for expanded clones.

>TRBV12-3/TRBV12-4|NA|TRBJ1-2|NA
CASSLGPWGYTF
TGTGCCAGCAGCCTAGGTCCGTGGGGCTACACCTTC
>TRBV2|few|TRBJ2-7|TRBD1
CASSPGTGRSYEQYF
TGTGCCAGCAGCCCCGGGACAGGTAGATCCTACGAGCAGTACTTC
>TRBV12-3/TRBV12-4|NA|TRBJ1-1|NA
CASSLGQGLSTEAFF
TGTGCCAGCAGTTTAGGGCAGGGGCTAAGCACTGAAGCTTTCTTT
>TRBV10-2|few|TRBJ2-7|NA
CASSPVLYEQYF
TGCGCCAGCAGCCCGGTTCTCTACGAGCAGTACTTC
>TRBV7-2|few|TRBJ2-2|NA
CASSPRGTSNTGELFF
TGTGCCAGCAGCCCCCGGGGGACATCGAACACCGGGGAGCTGTTTTTT
>TRBV7-6|few|TRBJ2-3|NA
CASSLLSPDTQYF
TGTGCCAGCAGCTTACTCTCCCCAGATACGCAGTATTTT
>TRBV6-2/TRBV6-3|NA|TRBJ2-2|NA
CASSYSGISNTGELFF
TGTGCCAGCAGTTACTCAGGGATCTCGAACACCGGGGAGCTGTTTTTT
>TRBV20-1|few|TRBJ2-3|NA
CRVGGLELSTDTQYF
TGCAGGGTAGGAGGCCTTGAGCTTAGCACAGATACGCAGTATTTT
>TRBV6-1|few|TRBJ1-2|NA
CASKSRAVYGYTF
TGTGCCAGCAAGAGCAGGGCCGTCTATGGCTACACCTTC
>TRBV2|NA|TRBJ2-4|NA
CASSDPLAKNIQYF
TGTGCCAGCAGTGACCCTTTAGCCAAAAACATTCAGTACTTC
>TRBV13|many|TRBJ2-1|NA
CASSPGPRGDNEQFF
TGTGCCAGCAGCCCCGGGCCTCGAGGCGACAATGAGCAGTTCTTC
>TRBV11-1|few|TRBJ2-6|NA
CASSSDLAGDTSGANVLTF
TGTGCCAGCAGCTCCGACCTAGCAGGGGATACTTCTGGGGCCAACGTCCTGACTTTC
>TRBV15|few|TRBJ1-6|NA
CATRLDRTLNSPLHF
TGTGCCACCAGATTGGACAGAACCCTGAATTCACCCCTCCACTTT
>TRBV7-6|NA|TRBJ2-3|NA
CASSLSGNTDTQYF
TGTGCCAGCAGCTTATCCGGCAACACAGATACGCAGTATTTT
>TRBV7-8|few|TRBJ2-2|TRBD1
CASSVGTVYTGELFF
TGTGCCAGCAGCGTCGGGACAGTCTACACCGGGGAGCTGTTTTTT
>TRBV27|NA|TRBJ2-1|NA
CASSPLLGGRFDEQFF
TGTGCCAGCAGTCCCCTCCTCGGGGGGCGCTTCGATGAGCAGTTCTTC
>TRBV4-1|few|TRBJ2-3|NA
CASSQIMGAWGDTQYF
TGCGCCAGCAGCCAGATTATGGGGGCTTGGGGGGATACGCAGTATTTT
>TRBV10-3|few|TRBJ2-1|NA
CAIREQDRALDEQFF
TGTGCCATCAGGGAGCAAGACCGGGCCTTGGATGAGCAGTTCTTC
>TRBV6-1|NA|TRBJ1-2|NA
CASSPGRGAGYGYTF
TGTGCCAGCAGTCCAGGCAGGGGCGCGGGCTATGGCTACACCTTC
>TRBV12-3/TRBV12-4|few|TRBJ1-3|NA
CASSPIGNTIYF
TGTGCCAGCAGTCCAATTGGAAACACCATATATTTT
>TRBV7-9|few|TRBJ1-4|NA
CASSPMATDPFEKLFF
TGTGCCAGCAGCCCGATGGCGACAGACCCCTTTGAAAAACTGTTTTTT
>TRBV4-3|few|TRBJ2-7|NA
CASSQDRVLTDEQYF
TGCGCCAGCAGCCAAGATCGGGTACTCACGGACGAGCAGTACTTC
>TRBV6-1|NA|TRBJ2-2|NA
CASNPSTLPGELFF
TGTGCCAGCAACCCCTCCACCCTCCCCGGGGAGCTGTTTTTT